This T cell receptor beta chain was obtained from a study of Ad26.COV2.S vaccination and SARS-CoV-2 variants. Treatment denoted: some 19 received Ad26.COV2.S at low or high dose, single or two shots; 5 received placebo; per-sample allocation not given. Following the first vaccine or placebo injection, samples were taken on day 63. This CDR3 is 18 amino acids long. Losses at the gene ends were 0 bases for V and 5 bases for J; bases not matched to a gene: 12. CDR1 is LGHNA and CDR2 is YNFKEQ in the germline V gene. Profiling relied on immunoSEQ multiplex PCR, and the TCRdb table lists in-frame clones only, not all of them. Of over 400,000 clones listed, about 90% are singletons.

The chain uses TRBV4-2 and TRBJ2-3; 9 positions match TRBD2. The starting material was peripheral blood, obtained in a trial of Ad26.COV2.S vaccine versus placebo. The TCR originated in a person aged 18 to 59 who received the Ad26.COV2.S COVID-19 vaccine or a placebo. The CDR3 loop reads CASSQEGPAGGAGDTQYF. CDR3 DNA sequence: TGTGCCAGCAGCCAAGAGGGGCCTGCGGGAGGGGCGGGAGATACGCAGTATTTT.